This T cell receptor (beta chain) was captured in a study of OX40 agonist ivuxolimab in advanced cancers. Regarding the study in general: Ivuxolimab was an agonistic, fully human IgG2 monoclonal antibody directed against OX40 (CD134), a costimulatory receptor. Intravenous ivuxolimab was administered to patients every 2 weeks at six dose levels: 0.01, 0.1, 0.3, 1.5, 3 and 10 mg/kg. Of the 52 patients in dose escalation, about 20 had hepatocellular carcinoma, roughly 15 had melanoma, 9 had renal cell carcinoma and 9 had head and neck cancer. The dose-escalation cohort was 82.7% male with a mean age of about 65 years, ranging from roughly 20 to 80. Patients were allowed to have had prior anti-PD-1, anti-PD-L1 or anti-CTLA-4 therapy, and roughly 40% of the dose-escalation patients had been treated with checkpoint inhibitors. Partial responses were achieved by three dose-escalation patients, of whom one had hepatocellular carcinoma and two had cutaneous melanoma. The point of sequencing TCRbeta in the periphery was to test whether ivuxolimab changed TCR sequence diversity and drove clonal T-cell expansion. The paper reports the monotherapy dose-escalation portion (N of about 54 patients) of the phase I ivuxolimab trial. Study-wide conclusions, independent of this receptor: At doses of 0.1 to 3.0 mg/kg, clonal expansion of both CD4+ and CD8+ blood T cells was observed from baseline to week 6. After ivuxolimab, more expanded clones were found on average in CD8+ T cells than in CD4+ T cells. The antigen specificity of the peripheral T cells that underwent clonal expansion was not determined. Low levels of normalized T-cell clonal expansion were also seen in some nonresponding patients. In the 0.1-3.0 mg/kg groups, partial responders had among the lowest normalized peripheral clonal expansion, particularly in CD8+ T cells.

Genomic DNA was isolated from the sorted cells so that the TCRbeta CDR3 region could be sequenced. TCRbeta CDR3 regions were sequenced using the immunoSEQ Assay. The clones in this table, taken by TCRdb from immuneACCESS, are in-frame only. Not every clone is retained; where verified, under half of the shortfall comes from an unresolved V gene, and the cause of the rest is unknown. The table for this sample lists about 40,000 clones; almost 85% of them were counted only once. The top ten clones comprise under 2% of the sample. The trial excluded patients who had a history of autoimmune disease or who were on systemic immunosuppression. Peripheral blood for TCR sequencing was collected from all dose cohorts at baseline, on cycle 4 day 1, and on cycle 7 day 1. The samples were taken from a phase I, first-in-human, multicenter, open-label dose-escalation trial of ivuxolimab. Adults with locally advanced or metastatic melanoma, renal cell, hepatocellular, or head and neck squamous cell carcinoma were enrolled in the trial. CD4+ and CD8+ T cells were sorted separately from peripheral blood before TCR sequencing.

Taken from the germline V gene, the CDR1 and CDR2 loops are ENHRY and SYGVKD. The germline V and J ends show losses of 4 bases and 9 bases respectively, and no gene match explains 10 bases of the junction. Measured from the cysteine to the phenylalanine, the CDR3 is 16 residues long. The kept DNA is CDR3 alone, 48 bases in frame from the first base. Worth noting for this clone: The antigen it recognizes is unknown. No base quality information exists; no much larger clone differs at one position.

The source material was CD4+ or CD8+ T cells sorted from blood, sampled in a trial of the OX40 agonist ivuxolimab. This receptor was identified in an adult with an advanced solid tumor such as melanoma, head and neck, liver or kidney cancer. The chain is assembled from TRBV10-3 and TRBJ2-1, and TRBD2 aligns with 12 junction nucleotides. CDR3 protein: CAISARLAGGPSEQFF. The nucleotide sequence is TGTGCCATCAGTGCAAGGCTAGCGGGAGGGCCAAGTGAGCAGTTCTTC.